This record looks at one T cell receptor beta chain sequence and its context. CDR3 length: 15 amino acids. The junction had 3 bases not matched to a gene; V was cut back by 5 bases and J by 2 bases. Germline CDR1 reads MNHEY; CDR2 reads SVGAGI. This specimen comes from a study of T cell changes during pregnancy in multiple sclerosis. TCRdb keeps only in-frame clones here, not all; method: immunoSEQ multiplex PCR. The sample carries approximately 130,000 clones, about 96% recorded once. Here the sequenced sample was peripheral blood, taken after pregnancy. J is TRBJ2-5 and V is TRBV6-5, with 12 bases matching TRBD2. This TCR was sampled from a female donor with multiple sclerosis, enrolled in a pregnancy study. Here the CDR3 reads CASSLGLAGQETQYF. DNA of the CDR3: TGTGCCAGCAGTCTGGGACTAGCGGGTCAAGAGACCCAGTACTTC.